This T cell receptor beta chain was identified during a study of vaccination and CD4 T cells after COVID-19. Study summary: Stimulation used overlapping spike peptides from SARS-CoV-2, HCoV-NL63, HCoV-OC43 and HCoV-229E.

As concerns this clonotype: What it binds is unknown.

Cultured CD4+ T cell DNA was sequenced using the Oncomine TCR Beta short-read assay. Via MiXCR, TCRdb re-called the PCR reads, giving one row per CDR3 protein. The data contain 9,500 to 15,000 distinct CDR3 sequences, 50% to 55% of them singletons. Treatment of the sample: roughly nine-day PBMC culture with coronavirus spike peptide pools or control peptides (ViraFEST assay). The TCR originated in a human donor with COVID-19. The specimen comprised cultured CD4+ T cells from blood, sampled after SARS-CoV-2 vaccination.

The DNA for the CDR3 is TGTGCCACCAGTTCAGGGAACACCGGGGAGCTGTTTTTT. Encoded protein: CATSSGNTGELFF. This rearrangement joins TRBV24-1 to TRBJ2-2; D is ambiguous. The V end was cut by 6 bases, the J end by 1 base, with 5 bases between. The CDR3 consists of 13 residues. In germline, CDR1 is KGHDR, CDR2 SFDVKD.